One sample yielded the 10 T cell receptor beta chains listed below, sequenced in a study of blood T cell repertoires in COVID-19 (dated by TCRdb to the early 2020s). The library was made by the immunoSEQ multiplex PCR assay. Held by TCRdb, this immuneACCESS table contains in-frame sequences only and omits some clones. Under half of the omission traces to an unresolved V gene where checked; the cause of the rest is unknown. For this sample the table gives about 360,000 clones, of which around 90% were detected only once. The top ten constitute around 2.9% of the sample. The sequencing sample was made of peripheral blood. The receptor source for this set is a human donor in a cohort sampled during active COVID-19.

This clone was observed a handful of times. The rearrangement links TRBV9 to TRBJ1-5, with TRBD1 as a possible D gene (5 bases). The germline CDR1 and CDR2 sequences are SGDLS and YYNGEE. This CDR3 is built from 14 residues. V lost 0 bases, J lost 6 bases, and 10 bases lay in between. CDR3 loop: CASSVVGDTQPQHF. CDR3 DNA: TGTGCCAGCAGCGTAGTAGGGGATACTCAGCCCCAGCATTTT.

The chain joins TRBV5-6 to TRBJ1-1; D remains ambiguous. This CDR3 is built from 14 residues. Germline CDR1 is SGHDT and CDR2 is YYEEEE. The V end lost 0 bases, the J end lost 0 bases, and 6 bases lay between the germline ends. CDR3 protein: CASSLDWLNTEAFF. DNA of the CDR3: TGTGCCAGCAGCTTGGATTGGCTGAACACTGAAGCTTTCTTT.

In its sample, this clone was seen once. The gene calls are TRBV6-5 and TRBJ1-6; no firm D call. Germline-derived CDR1 and CDR2 are MNHEY and SVGAGI. Trimming cost V 9 bases and J 0 bases, with 9 bases left between them. The CDR3 contains 14 residues. DNA of the CDR3: TGTGCCAGTGGCAGGTCCTCCTATAATTCACCCCTCCACTTT. This codes for CASGRSSYNSPLHF.

The chain recombines TRBV2 with TRBJ1-5; TRBD1 aligns across 10 bases. V trimming: 4 bases; J trimming: 6 bases; junction bases outside the gene matches: 3. The CDR3 runs 14 residues. Germline CDR1 and CDR2: SNHLY and FYNNEI. The CDR3 DNA sequence: TGTGCCAGCAGTGGGACAGGGGGAAGTCAGCCCCAGCATTTT. This sequence encodes CASSGTGGSQPQHF.

This clone was counted a few times. The chain carries TRBV30 and TRBJ1-5; D is ambiguous. The CDR3 runs 13 residues. Germline CDR1 is GTSNPN and CDR2 is SVGIG (reference sequence). The V gene lost 4 bases and the J gene lost 3 bases, with 10 bases spanning the gap. CDR3 protein: CAWTRNSNQPQHF. The CDR3 DNA follows: TGTGCCTGGACGCGGAATTCCAATCAGCCCCAGCATTTT.

The J gene is TRBJ2-1, the V gene TRBV28, with TRBD2 matching over 11 bases. The V gene's germline CDR1 is MDHEN and CDR2 SYDVKM. Germline trimming cut 6 bases from V and 7 bases from J; bases unmatched to any gene: 11. The CDR3 spans 16 residues. The CDR3 spells CASRQGTSGTWNEQFF. The CDR3 coding sequence is TGTGCCAGCAGGCAAGGGACTAGCGGTACGTGGAATGAGCAGTTCTTC. Full variable domain (remainder filled in from reference TRBV28 and TRBJ2-1): DVKVTQSSRYLVKRTGEKVFLECVQDMDHENMFWYRQDPGLGLRLIYFSYDVKMKEKGDIPEGYSVSREKKERFSLILESASTNQTSMYLCASRQGTSGTWNEQFFGPGTRLTVL.

The rearrangement joins TRBV7-2 to TRBJ2-3; 8 bases map to TRBD2. CDR3 length: 15 amino acids. V lost 1 base and J lost 1; bases outside the gene matches: 1. Germline lookup yields CDR1 SGHTA and CDR2 FQGNSA. CDR3: CASSLVGGGTDTQYF. DNA of the CDR3: TGTGCCAGCAGCTTAGTCGGGGGGGGCACAGATACGCAGTATTTT. Drawing the rest from reference TRBV7-2 and TRBJ2-3, the complete variable domain is GAGVSQSPSNKVTEKGKDVELRCDPISGHTALYWYRQSLGQGLEFLIYFQGNSAPDKSGLPSDRFSAERTGGSVSTLTIQRTQQEDSAVYLCASSLVGGGTDTQYFGPGTRLTVL.

V gene TRBV3-1 (or the pseudogene TRBV3-2) combines with J gene TRBJ2-2, with 12 positions matching TRBD2. Germline V gene lookup returns CDR1 LGHDT and CDR2 YNNKEL (reference sequence). This CDR3 is 17 amino acids long. The trim removed 6 bases at V and 3 bases at J, leaving 8 bases unmatched. The CDR3 DNA reads TGTGCCAGCAGAAACGAAGGGACTAGCGGGTACACCGGGGAGCTGTTTTTT. This translates into CASRNEGTSGYTGELFF.

This clone is a singleton in its sample. V is TRBV6-5 and J is TRBJ1-1; TRBD1 is a possible D gene (6 bases). The V gene lost 6 bases and the J gene lost 2 bases, with 13 bases spanning the gap. CDR3 length equals 14 residues. CDR1 and CDR2 from the germline V gene are MNHEY and SVGAGI. The CDR3 is CASSRGGANTEAFF. CDR3 nucleotide sequence: TGTGCCAGCAGCCGGGGGGGGGCCAACACTGAAGCTTTCTTT.

This chain links TRBV6-5 with TRBJ1-1; 7 positions agree with TRBD1. Trimming took 7 bases from V and 3 from J; bases not matched to a gene: 5. Germline CDR1 reads MNHEY; CDR2 reads SVGAGI. CDR3 length: 13 residues. DNA of the CDR3: TGTGCCAGCAACAGGGGACCAGACACTGAAGCTTTCTTT. It specifies CASNRGPDTEAFF.